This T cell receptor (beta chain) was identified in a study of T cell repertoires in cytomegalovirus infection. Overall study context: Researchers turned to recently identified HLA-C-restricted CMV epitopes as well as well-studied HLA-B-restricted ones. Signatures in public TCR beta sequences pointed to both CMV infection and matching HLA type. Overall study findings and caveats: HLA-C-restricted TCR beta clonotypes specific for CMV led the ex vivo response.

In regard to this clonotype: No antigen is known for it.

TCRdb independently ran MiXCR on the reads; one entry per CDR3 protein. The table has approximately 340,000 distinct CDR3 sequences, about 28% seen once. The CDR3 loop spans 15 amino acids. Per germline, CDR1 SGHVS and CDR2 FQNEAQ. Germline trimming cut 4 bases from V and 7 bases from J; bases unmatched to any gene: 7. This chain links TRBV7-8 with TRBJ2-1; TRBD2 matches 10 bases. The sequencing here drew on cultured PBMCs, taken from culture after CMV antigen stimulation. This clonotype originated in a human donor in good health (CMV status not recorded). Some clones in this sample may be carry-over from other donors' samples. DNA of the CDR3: TGTGCCAGCAGCTCCTCTAGCGGGAGATGGAATGAGCAGTTCTTC. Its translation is CASSSSSGRWNEQFF.